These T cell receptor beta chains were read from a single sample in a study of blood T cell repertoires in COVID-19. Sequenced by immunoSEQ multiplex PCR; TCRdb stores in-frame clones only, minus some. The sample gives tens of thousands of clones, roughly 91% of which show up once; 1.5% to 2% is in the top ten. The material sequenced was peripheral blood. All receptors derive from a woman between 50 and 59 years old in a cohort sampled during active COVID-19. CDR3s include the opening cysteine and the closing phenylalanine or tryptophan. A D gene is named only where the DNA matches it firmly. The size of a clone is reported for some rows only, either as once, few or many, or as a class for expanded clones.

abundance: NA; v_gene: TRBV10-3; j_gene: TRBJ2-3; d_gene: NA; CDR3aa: CAISDPHSKSTDTQYF; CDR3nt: TGTGCCATCAGTGACCCGCACAGCAAAAGCACAGATACGCAGTATTTT
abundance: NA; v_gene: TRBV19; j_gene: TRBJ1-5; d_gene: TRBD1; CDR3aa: CASSIVTGGNQPQHF; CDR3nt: TGTGCCAGTAGTATAGTTACAGGGGGCAATCAGCCCCAGCATTTT
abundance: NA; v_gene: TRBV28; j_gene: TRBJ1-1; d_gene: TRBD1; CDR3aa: CASTSDRTKAFF; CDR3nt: TGTGCCAGCACCTCGGACAGGACGAAAGCTTTCTTT
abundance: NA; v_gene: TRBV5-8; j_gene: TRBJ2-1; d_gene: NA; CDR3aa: CASSLSIVFPYNEQFF; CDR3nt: TGTGCCAGCAGCCTATCGATTGTTTTCCCCTACAATGAGCAGTTCTTC
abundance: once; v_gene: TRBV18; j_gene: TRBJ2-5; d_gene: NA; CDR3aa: CASSPEGMETQYF; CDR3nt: TGTGCCAGCTCACCAGAGGGAATGGAGACCCAGTACTTC
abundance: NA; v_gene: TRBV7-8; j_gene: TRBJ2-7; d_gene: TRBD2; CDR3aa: CASSLTSGSEQYF; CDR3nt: TGTGCCAGCAGCTTAACTAGCGGGAGTGAGCAGTACTTC
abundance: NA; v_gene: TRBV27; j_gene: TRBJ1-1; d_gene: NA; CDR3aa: CASSGGTEAFF; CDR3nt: TGTGCCAGCAGTGGAGGGACTGAAGCTTTCTTT
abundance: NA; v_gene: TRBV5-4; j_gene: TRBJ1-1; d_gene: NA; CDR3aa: CASSLLQGNTEAFF; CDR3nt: TGTGCCAGCAGCTTGTTACAGGGGAACACTGAAGCTTTCTTT
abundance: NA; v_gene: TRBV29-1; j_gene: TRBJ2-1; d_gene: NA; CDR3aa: CSVVVSGYEQFF; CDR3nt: TGCAGCGTTGTGGTTTCGGGGTATGAGCAGTTCTTC
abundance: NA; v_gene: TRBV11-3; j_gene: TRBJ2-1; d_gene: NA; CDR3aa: CASSPAGFSYNEQFF; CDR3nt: TGTGCCAGCAGCCCAGCAGGGTTTAGCTACAATGAGCAGTTCTTC
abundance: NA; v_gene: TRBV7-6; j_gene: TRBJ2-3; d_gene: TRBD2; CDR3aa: CASSLVGGMTDTQYF; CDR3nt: TGTGCCAGCAGCTTAGTCGGGGGGATGACAGATACGCAGTATTTT
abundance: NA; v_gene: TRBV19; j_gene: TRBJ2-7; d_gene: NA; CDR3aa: CASSMVAAGEQYF; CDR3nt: TGTGCCAGTAGTATGGTGGCGGCGGGGGAGCAGTACTTC
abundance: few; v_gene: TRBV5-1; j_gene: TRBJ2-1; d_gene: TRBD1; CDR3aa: CASSSAAGGSYNEQFF; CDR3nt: TGCGCCAGCAGCTCCGCAGCAGGGGGCTCCTACAATGAGCAGTTCTTC
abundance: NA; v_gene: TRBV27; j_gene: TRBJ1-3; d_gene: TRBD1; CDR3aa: CASSLSWRGLGNTIYF; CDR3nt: TGTGCCAGCAGTTTATCGTGGAGGGGGCTGGGGAACACCATATATTTT
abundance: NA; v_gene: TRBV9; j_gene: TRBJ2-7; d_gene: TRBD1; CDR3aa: CASSPPGQGSYEQYF; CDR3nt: TGTGCCAGCAGCCCCCCTGGACAGGGTTCCTACGAGCAGTACTTC
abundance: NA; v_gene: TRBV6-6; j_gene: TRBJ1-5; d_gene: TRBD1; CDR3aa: CASIRGTGGNQPQHF; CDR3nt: TGTGCCAGCATCCGTGGGACAGGGGGCAATCAGCCCCAGCATTTT
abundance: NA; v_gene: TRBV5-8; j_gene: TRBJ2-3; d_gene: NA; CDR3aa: CASSLGATTEWTQYF; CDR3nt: TGTGCCAGCAGCTTGGGGGCTACGACAGAATGGACGCAGTATTTT
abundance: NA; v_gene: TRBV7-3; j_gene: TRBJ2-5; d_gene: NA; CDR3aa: CASSKGGVKETQYF; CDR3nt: TGTGCCAGCAGCAAAGGCGGGGTAAAAGAGACCCAGTACTTC
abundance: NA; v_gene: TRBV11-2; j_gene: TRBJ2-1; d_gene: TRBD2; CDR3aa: CASSLLGGDEQFF; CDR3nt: TGTGCCAGCAGCTTACTGGGGGGGGATGAGCAGTTCTTC
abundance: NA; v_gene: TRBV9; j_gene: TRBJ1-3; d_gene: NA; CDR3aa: CASSVAQFSGNTIYF; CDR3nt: TGTGCCAGCAGCGTAGCCCAGTTCTCTGGAAACACCATATATTTT
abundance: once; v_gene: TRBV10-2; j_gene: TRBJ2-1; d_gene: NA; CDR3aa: CASSESTSRDEQFF; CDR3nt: TGCGCCAGCAGTGAGTCTACTAGCAGAGATGAGCAGTTCTTC
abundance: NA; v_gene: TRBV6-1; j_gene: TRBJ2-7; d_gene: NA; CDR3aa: CASSDGGSYEQYF; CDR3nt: TGTGCCAGCAGTGACGGCGGATCCTACGAGCAGTACTTC
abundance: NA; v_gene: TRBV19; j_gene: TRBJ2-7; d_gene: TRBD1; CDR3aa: CASSAGTGGTYEQYF; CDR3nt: TGTGCCAGTAGTGCCGGGACAGGGGGGACCTACGAGCAGTACTTC
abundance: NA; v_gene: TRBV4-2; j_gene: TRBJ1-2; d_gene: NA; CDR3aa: CASSPQGAETHGYTF; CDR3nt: TGTGCCAGCAGCCCCCAGGGCGCGGAGACCCATGGCTACACCTTC
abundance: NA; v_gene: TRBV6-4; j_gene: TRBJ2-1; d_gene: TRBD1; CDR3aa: CASSGGQGVPYNEQFF; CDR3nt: TGTGCCAGCAGCGGAGGACAGGGGGTCCCTTACAATGAGCAGTTCTTC
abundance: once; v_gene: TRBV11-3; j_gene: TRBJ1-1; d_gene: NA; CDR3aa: CASSPRGRPITEAFF; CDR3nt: TGTGCCAGCAGCCCCAGGGGACGGCCAATAACTGAAGCTTTCTTT
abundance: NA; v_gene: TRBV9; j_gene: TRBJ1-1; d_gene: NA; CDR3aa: CASSVGLEGGYEAFF; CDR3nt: TGTGCCAGCAGCGTAGGGTTGGAGGGAGGGTATGAAGCTTTCTTT
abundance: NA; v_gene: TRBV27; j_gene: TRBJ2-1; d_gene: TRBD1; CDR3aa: CASRYRGSGISSYNEQFF; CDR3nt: TGTGCCAGCAGGTACAGGGGGTCGGGTATTTCGAGCTACAATGAGCAGTTCTTC
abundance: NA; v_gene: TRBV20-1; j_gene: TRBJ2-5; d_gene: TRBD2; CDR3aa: CSASYSGRFQETQYF; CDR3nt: TGCAGTGCTAGTTATAGCGGGAGGTTTCAAGAGACCCAGTACTTC
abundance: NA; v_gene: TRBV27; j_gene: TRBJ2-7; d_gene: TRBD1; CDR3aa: CASSLSRQGAYEQYF; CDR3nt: TGTGCCAGCAGTTTATCGCGACAGGGGGCCTACGAGCAGTACTTC
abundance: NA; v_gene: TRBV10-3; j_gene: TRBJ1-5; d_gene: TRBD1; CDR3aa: CAISPGQGNQPQHF; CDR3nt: TGTGCCATCAGTCCGGGACAGGGGAATCAGCCCCAGCATTTT
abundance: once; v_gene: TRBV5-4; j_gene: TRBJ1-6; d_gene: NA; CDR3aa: CASSFNSNYNSPLHF; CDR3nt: TGTGCCAGCAGCTTCAACAGCAATTATAATTCACCCCTCCACTTT
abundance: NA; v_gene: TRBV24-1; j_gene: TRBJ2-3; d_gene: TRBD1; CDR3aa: CATSDSGTASTDTQYF; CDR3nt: TGTGCCACCAGTGATTCAGGGACAGCTAGCACAGATACGCAGTATTTT
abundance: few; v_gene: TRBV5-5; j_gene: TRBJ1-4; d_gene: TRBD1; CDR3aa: CASSLQGDEKLFF; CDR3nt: TGTGCCAGCAGCTTACAGGGGGATGAAAAACTGTTTTTT
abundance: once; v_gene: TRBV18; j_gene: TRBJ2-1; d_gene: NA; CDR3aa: CASSGMARTQGEQFF; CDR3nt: TGTGCCAGCTCAGGGATGGCGAGGACCCAGGGTGAGCAGTTCTTC
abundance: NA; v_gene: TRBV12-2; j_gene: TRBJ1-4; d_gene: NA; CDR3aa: CASRLRYRGSNEKLFF; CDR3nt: TGTGCAAGTCGCTTAAGATATCGGGGGAGTAATGAAAAACTGTTTTTT
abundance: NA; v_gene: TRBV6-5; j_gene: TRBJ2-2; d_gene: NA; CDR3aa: CASRAGWKAGELFF; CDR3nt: TGTGCCAGCAGAGCAGGGTGGAAAGCCGGGGAGCTGTTTTTT
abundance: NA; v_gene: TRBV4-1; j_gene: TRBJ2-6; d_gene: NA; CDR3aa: CASSPRPEAGKLSGANVLTF; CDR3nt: TGCGCCAGCAGCCCCCGCCCAGAGGCGGGGAAACTCTCTGGGGCCAACGTCCTGACTTTC
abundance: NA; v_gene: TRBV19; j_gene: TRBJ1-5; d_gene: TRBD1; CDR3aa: CASSPTGGASNQPQHF; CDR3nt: TGTGCCAGTAGCCCGACAGGGGGCGCGAGCAATCAGCCCCAGCATTTT
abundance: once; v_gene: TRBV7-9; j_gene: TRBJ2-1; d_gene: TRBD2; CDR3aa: CASSSITVAGLNEQFF; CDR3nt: TGTGCCAGCAGCTCGATAACGGTAGCGGGATTAAATGAGCAGTTCTTC
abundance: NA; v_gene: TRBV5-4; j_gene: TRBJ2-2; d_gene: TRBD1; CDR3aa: CASRRGQGAHGELFF; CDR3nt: TGTGCCAGCAGGCGGGGACAGGGGGCGCACGGGGAGCTGTTTTTT
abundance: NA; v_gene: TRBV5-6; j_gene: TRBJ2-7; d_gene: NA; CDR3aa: CASSLVVGGEQYF; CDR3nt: TGTGCCAGCAGCTTGGTGGTAGGGGGCGAGCAGTACTTC
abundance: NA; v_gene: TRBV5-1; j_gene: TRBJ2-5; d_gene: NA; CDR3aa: CASSLSEATYQETQYF; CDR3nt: TGCGCCAGCAGCTTAAGTGAGGCTACGTACCAAGAGACCCAGTACTTC
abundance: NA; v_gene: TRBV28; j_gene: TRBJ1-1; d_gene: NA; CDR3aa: CASSRGWITEAFF; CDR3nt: TGTGCCAGCAGCAGGGGTTGGATCACTGAAGCTTTCTTT
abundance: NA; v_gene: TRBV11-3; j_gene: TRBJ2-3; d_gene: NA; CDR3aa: CASSEREKGVDTQYF; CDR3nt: TGTGCCAGCAGCGAGAGGGAGAAGGGCGTAGATACGCAGTATTTT
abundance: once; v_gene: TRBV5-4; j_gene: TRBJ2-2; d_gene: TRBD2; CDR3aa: CASSPRAGGTIGTGELFF; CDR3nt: TGTGCCAGCAGCCCTAGAGCGGGAGGGACAATCGGCACCGGGGAGCTGTTTTTT
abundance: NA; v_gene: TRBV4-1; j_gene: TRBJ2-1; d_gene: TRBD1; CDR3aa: CASSQGWDRGGEQFF; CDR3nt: TGCGCCAGCAGCCAAGGCTGGGACAGGGGAGGAGAGCAGTTCTTC
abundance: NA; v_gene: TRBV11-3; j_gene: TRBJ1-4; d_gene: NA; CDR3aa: CASSSRHPKLFF; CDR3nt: TGTGCCAGCAGCTCACGACACCCAAAACTGTTTTTT
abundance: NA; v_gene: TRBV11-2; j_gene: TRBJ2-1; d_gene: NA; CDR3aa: CASSNRLSDNEQFF; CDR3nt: TGTGCCAGCAGCAATAGACTGTCTGACAATGAGCAGTTCTTC
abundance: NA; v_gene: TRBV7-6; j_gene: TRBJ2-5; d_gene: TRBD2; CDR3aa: CASSLSGTSGRAQYF; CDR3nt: TGTGCCAGCAGCTTATCCGGGACTAGCGGGAGGGCCCAGTACTTC
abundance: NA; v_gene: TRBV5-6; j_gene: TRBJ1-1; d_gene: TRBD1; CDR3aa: CASSWGQGDTEAFF; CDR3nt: TGTGCCAGCAGCTGGGGACAGGGGGACACTGAAGCTTTCTTT
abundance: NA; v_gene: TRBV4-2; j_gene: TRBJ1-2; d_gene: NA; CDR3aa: CASSQDPGNDGYTF; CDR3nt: TGTGCCAGCAGCCAAGACCCAGGGAACGATGGCTACACCTTC
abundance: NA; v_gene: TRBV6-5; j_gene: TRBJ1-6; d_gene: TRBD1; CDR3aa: CALRRGQDSPLHF; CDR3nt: TGTGCCCTAAGAAGGGGGCAGGATTCACCCCTCCACTTT
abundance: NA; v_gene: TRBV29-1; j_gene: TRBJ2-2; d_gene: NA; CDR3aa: CSAKQGANTGELFF; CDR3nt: TGCAGCGCTAAACAGGGAGCCAACACCGGGGAGCTGTTTTTT
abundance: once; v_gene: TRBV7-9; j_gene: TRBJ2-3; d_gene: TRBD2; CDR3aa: CASRLPGLAGTWDTQYF; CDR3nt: TGTGCCAGCAGACTCCCGGGACTAGCGGGGACATGGGATACGCAGTATTTT
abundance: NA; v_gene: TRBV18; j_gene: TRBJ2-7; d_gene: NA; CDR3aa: CASSPGLQDEQYF; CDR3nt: TGTGCCAGCTCACCAGGGCTCCAGGACGAGCAGTACTTC
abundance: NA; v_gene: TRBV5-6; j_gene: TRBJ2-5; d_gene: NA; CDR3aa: CASSLTGQTLATQYF; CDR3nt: TGTGCCAGCAGCTTGACTGGACAGACCCTTGCGACCCAGTACTTC
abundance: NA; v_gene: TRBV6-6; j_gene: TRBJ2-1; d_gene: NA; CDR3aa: CASSPVSSYNEQFF; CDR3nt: TGTGCCAGCAGCCCGGTTAGCTCCTACAATGAGCAGTTCTTC
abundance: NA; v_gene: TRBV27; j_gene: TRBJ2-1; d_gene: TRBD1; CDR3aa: CATAGTVSYNEQFF; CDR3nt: TGTGCCACCGCCGGGACAGTCTCCTACAATGAGCAGTTCTTC